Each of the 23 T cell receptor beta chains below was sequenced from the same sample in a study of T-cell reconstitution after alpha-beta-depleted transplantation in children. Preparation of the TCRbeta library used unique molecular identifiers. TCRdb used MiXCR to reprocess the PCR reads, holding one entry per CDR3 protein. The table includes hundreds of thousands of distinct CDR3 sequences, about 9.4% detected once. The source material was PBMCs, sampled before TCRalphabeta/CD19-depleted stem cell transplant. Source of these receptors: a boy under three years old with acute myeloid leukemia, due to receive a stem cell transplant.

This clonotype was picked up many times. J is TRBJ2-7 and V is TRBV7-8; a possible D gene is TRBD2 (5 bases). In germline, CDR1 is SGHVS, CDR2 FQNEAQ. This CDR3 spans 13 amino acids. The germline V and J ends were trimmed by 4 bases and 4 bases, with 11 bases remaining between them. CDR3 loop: CASSSWTAYEQYF. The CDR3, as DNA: TGTGCCAGCAGCTCCTGGACTGCGTACGAGCAGTACTTC.

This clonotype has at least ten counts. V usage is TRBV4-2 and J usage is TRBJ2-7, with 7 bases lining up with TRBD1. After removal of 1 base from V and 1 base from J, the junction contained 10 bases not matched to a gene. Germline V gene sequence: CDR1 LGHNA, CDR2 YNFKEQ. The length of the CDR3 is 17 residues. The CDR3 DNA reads TGTGCCAGCAGCCAAGTGGCCGAGACAGGGAGATCCTACGAGCAGTACTTC. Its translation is CASSQVAETGRSYEQYF.

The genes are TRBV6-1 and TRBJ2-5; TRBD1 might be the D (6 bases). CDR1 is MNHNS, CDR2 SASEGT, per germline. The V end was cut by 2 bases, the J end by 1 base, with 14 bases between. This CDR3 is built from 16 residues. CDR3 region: CASSEIVTGTQETQYF. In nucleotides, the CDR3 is TGTGCCAGCAGTGAAATTGTAACAGGGACCCAAGAGACCCAGTACTTC.

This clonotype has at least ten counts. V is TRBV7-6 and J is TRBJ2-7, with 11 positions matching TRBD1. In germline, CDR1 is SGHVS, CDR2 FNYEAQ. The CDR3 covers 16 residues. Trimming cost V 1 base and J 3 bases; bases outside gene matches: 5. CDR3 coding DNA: TGTGCCAGCAGCTTAGGGGACAGGGGGAGGATCTACGAGCAGTACTTC. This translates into CASSLGDRGRIYEQYF.

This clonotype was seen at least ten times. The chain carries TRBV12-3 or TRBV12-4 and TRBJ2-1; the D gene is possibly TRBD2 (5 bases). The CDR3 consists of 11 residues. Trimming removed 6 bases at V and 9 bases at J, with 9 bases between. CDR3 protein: CASSRRTEQFF. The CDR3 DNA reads TGTGCCAGCAGCCGGAGGACTGAGCAGTTCTTC.

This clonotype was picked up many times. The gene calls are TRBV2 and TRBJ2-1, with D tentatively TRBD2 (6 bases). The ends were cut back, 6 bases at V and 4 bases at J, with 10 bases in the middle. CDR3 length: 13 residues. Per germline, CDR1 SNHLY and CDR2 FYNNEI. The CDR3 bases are TGTGCCAGCAGGCGGGATCGGTACAATGAGCAGTTCTTC. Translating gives CASRRDRYNEQFF.

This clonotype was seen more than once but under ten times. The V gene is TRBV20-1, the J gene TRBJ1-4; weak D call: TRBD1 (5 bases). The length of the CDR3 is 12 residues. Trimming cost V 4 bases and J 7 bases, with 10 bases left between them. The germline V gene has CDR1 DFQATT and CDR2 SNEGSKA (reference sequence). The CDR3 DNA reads TGCAGTGCTACGGGACTTCCTGAAAAACTGTTTTTT. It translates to CSATGLPEKLFF.

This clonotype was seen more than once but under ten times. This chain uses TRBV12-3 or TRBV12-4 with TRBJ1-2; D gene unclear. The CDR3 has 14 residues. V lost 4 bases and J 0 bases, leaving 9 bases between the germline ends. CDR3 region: CASSYGSSNYGYTF. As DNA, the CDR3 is TGTGCCAGCAGTTATGGCAGCTCTAACTATGGCTACACCTTC.

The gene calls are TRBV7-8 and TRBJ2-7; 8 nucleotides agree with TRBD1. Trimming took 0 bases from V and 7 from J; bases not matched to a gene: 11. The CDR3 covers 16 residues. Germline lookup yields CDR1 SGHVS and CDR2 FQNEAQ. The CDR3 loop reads CASSLAAQGVAREQYF. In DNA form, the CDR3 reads TGTGCCAGCAGCTTAGCAGCACAGGGGGTAGCCCGGGAGCAGTACTTC.

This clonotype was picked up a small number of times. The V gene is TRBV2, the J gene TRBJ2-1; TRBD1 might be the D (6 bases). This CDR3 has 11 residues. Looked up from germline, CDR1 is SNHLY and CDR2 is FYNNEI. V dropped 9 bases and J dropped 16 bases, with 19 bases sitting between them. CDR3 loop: CASREGQGNFF. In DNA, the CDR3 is TGTGCCAGTCGAGAAGGGCAGGGGAACTTCTTC.

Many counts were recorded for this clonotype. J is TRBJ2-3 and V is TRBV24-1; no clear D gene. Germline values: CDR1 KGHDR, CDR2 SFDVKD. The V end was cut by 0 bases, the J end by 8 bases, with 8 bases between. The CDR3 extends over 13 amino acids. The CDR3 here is CATSDLVRATQYF. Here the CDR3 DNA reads TGTGCCACCAGTGATTTGGTCCGGGCTACGCAGTATTTT.

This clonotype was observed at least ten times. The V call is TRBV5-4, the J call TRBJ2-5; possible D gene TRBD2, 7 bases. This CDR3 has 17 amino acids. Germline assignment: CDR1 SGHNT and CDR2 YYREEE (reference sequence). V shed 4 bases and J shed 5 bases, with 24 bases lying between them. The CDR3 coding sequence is TGTGCCAGCAGCGCGGGGGCAGCAGCGGGACCTGGGGAGACCCAGTACTTC. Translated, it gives CASSAGAAAGPGETQYF. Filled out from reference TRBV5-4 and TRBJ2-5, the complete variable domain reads ETGVTQSPTHLIKTRGQQVTLRCSSQSGHNTVSWYQQALGQGPQFIFQYYREEENGRGNFPPRFSGLQFPNYSSELNVNALELDDSALYLCASSAGAAAGPGETQYFGPGTRLLVL.

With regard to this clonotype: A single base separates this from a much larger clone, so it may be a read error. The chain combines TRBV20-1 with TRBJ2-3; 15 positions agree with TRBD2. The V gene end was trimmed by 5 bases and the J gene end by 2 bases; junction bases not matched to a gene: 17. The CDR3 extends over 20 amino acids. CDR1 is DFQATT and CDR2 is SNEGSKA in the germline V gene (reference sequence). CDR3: CSARRSPGLAGGQTTDTQYF. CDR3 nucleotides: TGCAGTGCTCGCCGTTCCCCGGGACTAGCGGGAGGTCAAACCACAGATACGCAGTATTTT.

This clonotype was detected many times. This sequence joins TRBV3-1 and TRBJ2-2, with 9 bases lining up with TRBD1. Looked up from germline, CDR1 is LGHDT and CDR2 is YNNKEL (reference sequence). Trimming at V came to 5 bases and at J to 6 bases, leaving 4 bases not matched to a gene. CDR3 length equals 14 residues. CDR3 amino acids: CASSSRDRAGELFF. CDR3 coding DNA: TGTGCCAGCAGCTCCCGGGACAGGGCCGGGGAGCTGTTTTTT.

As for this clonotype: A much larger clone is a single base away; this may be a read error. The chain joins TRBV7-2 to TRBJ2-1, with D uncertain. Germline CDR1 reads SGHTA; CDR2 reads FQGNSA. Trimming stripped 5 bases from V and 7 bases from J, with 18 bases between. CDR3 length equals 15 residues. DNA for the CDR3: TGTGCCAGCAGCACCCGGCGGCTGGCCGGGAATGAGCAGTTCTTC. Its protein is CASSTRRLAGNEQFF.

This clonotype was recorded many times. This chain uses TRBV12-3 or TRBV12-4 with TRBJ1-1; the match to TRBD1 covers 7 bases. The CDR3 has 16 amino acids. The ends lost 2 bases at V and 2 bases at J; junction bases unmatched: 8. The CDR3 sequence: CASSLRGQRPNTEAFF. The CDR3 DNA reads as TGTGCCAGCAGTTTAAGGGGACAGCGTCCTAACACTGAAGCTTTCTTT.

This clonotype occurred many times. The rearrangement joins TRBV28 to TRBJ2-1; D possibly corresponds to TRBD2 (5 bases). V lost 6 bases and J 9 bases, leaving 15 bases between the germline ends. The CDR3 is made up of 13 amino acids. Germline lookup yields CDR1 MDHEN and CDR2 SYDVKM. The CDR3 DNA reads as TGTGCCAGCAGCCTAAATCGGGGTCTTGAGCAGTTCTTC. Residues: CASSLNRGLEQFF. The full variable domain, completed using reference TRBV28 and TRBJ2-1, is DVKVTQSSRYLVKRTGEKVFLECVQDMDHENMFWYRQDPGLGLRLIYFSYDVKMKEKGDIPEGYSVSREKKERFSLILESASTNQTSMYLCASSLNRGLEQFFGPGTRLTVL.

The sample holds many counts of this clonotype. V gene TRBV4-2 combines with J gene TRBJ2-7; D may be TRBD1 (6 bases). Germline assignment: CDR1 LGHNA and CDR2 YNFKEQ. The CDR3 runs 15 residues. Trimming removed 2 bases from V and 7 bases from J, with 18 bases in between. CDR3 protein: CASSQSQTGTGEQYF. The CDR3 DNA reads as TGTGCCAGCAGCCAATCCCAGACAGGAACGGGAGAGCAGTACTTC.

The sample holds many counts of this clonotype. The CDR3 sequence: CSVGGDTQYF. In nucleotides, the CDR3 is TGCAGCGTCGGCGGAGATACGCAGTATTTT. This chain uses TRBV29-1 with TRBJ2-3; D gene ambiguous. CDR3 length: 10 amino acids. Looked up from germline, CDR1 is SQVTM and CDR2 is ANQGSEA. Trimming removed 6 bases from V and 5 bases from J, with 6 bases in between.

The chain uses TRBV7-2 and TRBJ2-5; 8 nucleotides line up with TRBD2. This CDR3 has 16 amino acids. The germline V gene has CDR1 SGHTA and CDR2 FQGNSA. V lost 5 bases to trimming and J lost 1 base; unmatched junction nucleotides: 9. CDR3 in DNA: TGTGCCAGCAGCCCCATGACCGGGGGGGTCCAAGAGACCCAGTACTTC. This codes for CASSPMTGGVQETQYF.

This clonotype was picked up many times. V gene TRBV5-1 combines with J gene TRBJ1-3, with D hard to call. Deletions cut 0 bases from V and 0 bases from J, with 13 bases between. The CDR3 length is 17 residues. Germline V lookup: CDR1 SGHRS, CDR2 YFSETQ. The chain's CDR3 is CASSLASRRDSGNTIYF. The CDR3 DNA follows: TGCGCCAGCAGCTTGGCCTCCCGGCGGGACTCTGGAAACACCATATATTTT.

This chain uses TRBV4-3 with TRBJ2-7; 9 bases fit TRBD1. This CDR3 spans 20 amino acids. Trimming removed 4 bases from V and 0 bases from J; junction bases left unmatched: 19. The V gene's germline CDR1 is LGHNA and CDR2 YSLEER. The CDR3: CASSRRFPGQGSGSSYEQYF. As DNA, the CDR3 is TGCGCCAGCAGCCGTAGATTCCCGGGACAGGGCAGTGGGAGCTCCTACGAGCAGTACTTC.

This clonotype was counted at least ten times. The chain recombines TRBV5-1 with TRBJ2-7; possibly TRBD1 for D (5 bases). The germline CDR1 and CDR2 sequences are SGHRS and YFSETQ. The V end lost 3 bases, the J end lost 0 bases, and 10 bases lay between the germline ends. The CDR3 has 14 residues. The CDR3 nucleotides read TGCGCCAGCAGCTCGGTGACAGCCTCCTACGAGCAGTACTTC. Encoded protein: CASSSVTASYEQYF.